This T cell receptor (beta chain) was identified in a study of blood T cell repertoires in COVID-19. Study-level information: PBMCs, B-cell-depleted T cells, or T cells provided the cDNA or gDNA that made up the material.

V lost 7 bases, J lost 6 bases, and 12 bases lay in between. This CDR3 is 12 amino acids long. Per the authors' pipeline: Reference gene primer amplification gave nucleated cell count estimates. The data were produced by immunoSEQ multiplex PCR, yet TCRdb's version contains in-frame clones alone and is incomplete. The V and J calls and clone size are taken from that table; D and trimming were inferred from the DNA. The repertoire consists of 45,000 to 60,000 clones, with 75% to 90% occurring once and the leading ten covering roughly 13%. In this sample, this clone turned up a few times. The sample consisted of peripheral blood. The chain recombines TRBV12-3 or TRBV12-4 with TRBJ1-1; no clear D gene. The TCR was taken from a human donor with acute or convalescent COVID-19. The donor label of this sample is uncertain. The CDR3 loop is CASKGLDAEAFF. CDR3 nucleotide sequence: TGTGCCAGCAAAGGACTGGACGCTGAAGCTTTCTTT.